A single TCR beta chain is shown here with its context. This entry comes from a study of blood T cell repertoires in COVID-19. TCRdb's table, derived via immunoSEQ multiplex PCR, lists solely in-frame clones and lacks some. The sample gives tens of thousands of clones, 85% of which show up once; roughly 5% is in the top ten. The V gene's germline CDR1 is MNHEY and CDR2 SVGAGI. There are 15 residues in the CDR3. Trimming stripped 4 bases from V and 1 base from J, with 14 bases between. The receptor's source is a man aged 65 to 85 with acute or convalescent COVID-19. The sample comprised peripheral blood. This chain connects TRBV6-5 to TRBJ2-7; the D gene is possibly TRBD2 (8 bases). The DNA for the CDR3 is TGTGCCAGCAGTTCGGGAGGGGGCTTTTCCTACGAGCAGTACTTC. Translated: CASSSGGGFSYEQYF.